The 24 T cell receptor beta chains given below trace back to one sample, sequenced in a study of blood T cell repertoires in COVID-19 (dated by TCRdb to 2018 to 2021). The library relied on the immunoSEQ multiplex PCR assay. The source is immuneACCESS, and TCRdb retained only in-frame sequences with V and J called. Part of the clones is not carried over; for the studies checked, unresolved V genes explain less than half of this, and the remainder is unexplained. The sample table contains roughly 400,000 clones; only one count was recorded for 89% of them. 1.5% to 2% of the sample is in the top ten clones. Sequenced input: PBMCs or T cells enriched from blood (not recorded which). The receptors come from a woman aged 30 to 39 who had recovered from COVID-19.

The table lists this clone with a few counts. V gene TRBV24-1 combines with J gene TRBJ1-1; D gene ambiguous. CDR3 length equals 15 residues. Germline V gives CDR1 KGHDR, CDR2 SFDVKD. V lost 1 base to trimming and J lost 2 bases, with 10 bases between them. The CDR3 DNA reads TGTGCCACCAGTGATTTCCCCAGTTTTAACACTGAAGCTTTCTTT. Residues: CATSDFPSFNTEAFF.

This rearrangement joins TRBV28 to TRBJ2-7; 11 bases line up with TRBD2. Per the germline V gene, CDR1 is MDHEN and CDR2 is SYDVKM. Germline trimming cut 4 bases from V and 3 bases from J; bases unmatched to any gene: 8. This CDR3 has 16 residues. CDR3 in DNA: TGTGCCAGCAGTTCCGGCCCGGGACTAGCGGTCTACGAGCAGTACTTC. It is translated as CASSSGPGLAVYEQYF.

The rearrangement uses TRBV28 and TRBJ2-3; 11 nucleotides align to TRBD2. Looked up from germline, CDR1 is MDHEN and CDR2 is SYDVKM. V gave up 5 bases and J gave up 4 bases; unmatched junction bases: 11. This CDR3 spans 17 amino acids. The CDR3, as DNA: TGTGCCAGCAGTGCCCGACTAGCGGGGACGGTAGCAGATACGCAGTATTTT. Its translation: CASSARLAGTVADTQYF. The complete variable domain, with remaining parts taken from reference TRBV28 and TRBJ2-3, reads DVKVTQSSRYLVKRTGEKVFLECVQDMDHENMFWYRQDPGLGLRLIYFSYDVKMKEKGDIPEGYSVSREKKERFSLILESASTNQTSMYLCASSARLAGTVADTQYFGPGTRLTVL.

The chain recombines TRBV30 with TRBJ1-6; maybe TRBD1 (6 bases). The CDR3 spans 13 residues. Germline lookup yields CDR1 GTSNPN and CDR2 SVGIG (reference sequence). V gave up 6 bases and J gave up 10 bases, with 16 bases separating them. The CDR3 sequence is CACTTGQGSPLHF. CDR3 sequence (DNA): TGTGCCTGTACTACAGGGCAGGGCTCACCCCTCCACTTT. The whole variable domain, remainder taken from reference TRBV30 and TRBJ1-6, is SQTIHQWPATLVQPVGSPLSLECTVEGTSNPNLYWYRQAAGRGLQLLFYSVGIGQISSEVPQNLSASRPQDRQFILSSKKLLLSDSGFYLCACTTGQGSPLHFGNGTRLTVT.

The chain uses TRBV11-2 and TRBJ2-1; D not resolved. V was shortened by 6 bases and J by 9 bases, with 6 bases between the two germline ends. The germline V gene has CDR1 SGHAT and CDR2 FQNNGV. CDR3 length: 10 residues. Written as DNA, the CDR3 is TGTGCCAGCAGTGTCGGTGAGCAGTTCTTC. Translating gives CASSVGEQFF. The full variable domain, its missing parts supplied by reference TRBV11-2 and TRBJ2-1, is EAGVAQSPRYKIIEKRQSVAFWCNPISGHATLYWYQQILGQGPKLLIQFQNNGVVDDSQLPKDRFSAERLKGVDSTLKIQPAKLEDSAVYLCASSVGEQFFGPGTRLTVL.

V and J are TRBV19 and TRBJ1-2; TRBD1 matches 7 bases. With V trimmed by 7 bases and J by 2 bases, 16 bases remained unmatched. The CDR3 consists of 17 residues. Germline CDR1 is LNHDA and CDR2 is SQIVND (reference sequence). Here the CDR3 reads CASTSPRAGTENYGYTF. In nucleotides, the CDR3 is TGTGCCAGTACCTCCCCGCGGGCCGGGACAGAGAACTATGGCTACACCTTC.

A single count supports this clone. The V call is TRBV12-3 or TRBV12-4, the J call TRBJ1-6, with D hard to call. Trimming pared 5 bases from V and 9 bases from J, leaving 8 bases between. The CDR3 is made up of 12 amino acids. The CDR3 reads CASSQEGSPLHF. The DNA of the CDR3 is TGTGCCAGCAGTCAGGAAGGTTCACCCCTCCACTTT.

This chain uses TRBV6-5 with TRBJ1-1; maybe TRBD1 (5 bases). The germline gives CDR1 MNHEY, CDR2 SVGAGI. The CDR3 consists of 14 residues. Trimming stripped 1 base from V and 7 bases from J, with 13 bases between. CDR3 region: CASSYFQGLGEAFF. CDR3 nucleotide sequence: TGTGCCAGCAGTTACTTCCAGGGTTTGGGTGAAGCTTTCTTT.

Here the CDR3 reads CASSRADRDNSPLHF. CDR3 in DNA: TGTGCCAGCAGTCGAGCCGACAGAGACAATTCACCCCTCCACTTT. The chain combines TRBV28 with TRBJ1-6, with TRBD1 as a possible D gene (5 bases). CDR1 MDHEN and CDR2 SYDVKM come from the germline V gene. There are 15 residues in the CDR3. V was pared by 5 bases and J by 7 bases, with 15 bases between.

The V and J genes are TRBV28 and TRBJ2-2; D perhaps matches TRBD1 (5 bases). This CDR3 region has 15 residues. Trimming pared 2 bases from V and 5 bases from J, leaving 12 bases between. CDR1 and CDR2 from the germline V gene are MDHEN and SYDVKM. The DNA of the CDR3 is TGTGCCAGCAGTTTACAGACAGTTCAAACCGGGGAGCTGTTTTTT. Protein product: CASSLQTVQTGELFF.

This clone was detected only a few times. V and J are TRBV27 and TRBJ1-4; the match to TRBD1 covers 10 bases. The trim removed 4 bases at V and 8 bases at J, leaving 16 bases unmatched. This CDR3 has 18 residues. Germline V gene data show CDR1 as MNHEY and CDR2 as SMNVEV (reference sequence). The CDR3 nucleotides are TGTGCCAGCAGTTCCCCGTCGTACCGGGACAGGGGATGGGAAAAACTGTTTTTT. Translated: CASSSPSYRDRGWEKLFF.

Only a few counts were recorded for this clone. This chain connects TRBV7-2 to TRBJ2-7, with D tentatively TRBD1 (6 bases). Per germline, CDR1 SGHTA and CDR2 FQGNSA. The CDR3 contains 16 residues. V shed 0 bases and J shed 2 bases, with 14 bases lying between them. The CDR3 loop is CASSLAPGAGPYEQYF. CDR3 nucleotide sequence: TGTGCCAGCAGCTTAGCTCCAGGGGCGGGTCCCTACGAGCAGTACTTC.

This chain uses TRBV6-6 with TRBJ1-3, with D unresolved. The CDR3 loop spans 14 amino acids. Trimming pared 7 bases from V and 0 bases from J, leaving 10 bases between. From germline, CDR1 is MNHNY and CDR2 SVGAGI (reference sequence). The CDR3 sequence is CASTPRASGNTIYF. Here the CDR3 DNA reads TGTGCCAGCACCCCGCGAGCCTCTGGAAACACCATATATTTT.

V is TRBV29-1 and J is TRBJ2-7, with 8 positions matching TRBD1. The CDR3 consists of 11 residues. The J segment lost 5 bases and the V segment lost 4 bases, leaving 1 base of the junction unmatched. The germline CDR1 and CDR2 sequences are SQVTM and ANQGSEA. The CDR3: CSVVDRDEQYF. CDR3 DNA sequence: TGCAGCGTTGTGGACAGGGACGAGCAGTACTTC.

The rearrangement uses TRBV24-1 and TRBJ2-6, with a tentative D call TRBD1 (6 bases). The CDR3 is 19 amino acids. Germline V gives CDR1 KGHDR, CDR2 SFDVKD. V was cut by 4 bases and J by 0 bases, with 18 bases left in between. The CDR3 sequence is CATSDSQGIGPSGANVLTF. In DNA form, the CDR3 reads TGTGCCACCAGTGACTCACAGGGAATTGGGCCCTCTGGGGCCAACGTCCTGACTTTC.

The chain is built from TRBV12-3 or TRBV12-4 and TRBJ1-1; D is uncertain. The germline V and J ends were trimmed by 8 bases and 0 bases, with 10 bases remaining between them. This CDR3 region has 13 residues. The CDR3 is CASRSLVNTEAFF. The CDR3 DNA sequence: TGTGCCAGCCGGTCTCTGGTGAACACTGAAGCTTTCTTT.

The J gene is TRBJ1-5, the V gene TRBV7-8, with TRBD1 identical over 9 bases. The V and J ends lost 5 bases and 4 bases, in that order; junction bases with no gene match: 6. Germline V gives CDR1 SGHVS, CDR2 FQNEAQ. The CDR3 spans 15 residues. The CDR3 bases are TGTGCCAGCAGCATGAAAGACAGGGGGAATCAGCCCCAGCATTTT. Amino acid sequence: CASSMKDRGNQPQHF.

A single count supports this clone. The rearrangement joins TRBV3-1 (or the pseudogene TRBV3-2) to TRBJ2-1; maybe TRBD1 (7 bases). Germline CDR1 is LGHDT and CDR2 is YNNKEL (reference sequence). The CDR3 has 16 residues. Trimming pared 3 bases from V and 2 bases from J, leaving 14 bases between. The CDR3 nucleotides read TGTGCCAGCAGCCATTTGACAGGGAGGACCTACAATGAGCAGTTCTTC. This sequence encodes CASSHLTGRTYNEQFF.

V and J are TRBV18 and TRBJ2-2; D is possibly TRBD1 (6 bases). CDR3 length: 15 residues. With 1 base removed from V and 3 bases from J, the gap between germline ends came to 9 bases. Germline-derived CDR1 and CDR2 are KGHSH and LQKENI. CDR3: CASSPQGVHTGELFF. The DNA of the CDR3 is TGTGCCAGCTCACCACAGGGGGTTCACACCGGGGAGCTGTTTTTT.

Comment on this clone: The same CDR3 can be traced to other DNA sequences in this sample. The chain carries TRBV30 and TRBJ2-7, with 8 bases identical to TRBD2. CDR3 length equals 12 residues. CDR1 is GTSNPN and CDR2 is SVGIG in the germline V gene (reference sequence). V was pared by 0 bases and J by 5 bases, with 0 bases of the junction left unmatched. This CDR3 reads CAWSVLADEQYF. The CDR3 DNA is TGTGCCTGGAGTGTACTAGCGGACGAGCAGTACTTC.

V is TRBV9 and J is TRBJ1-6, with D possibly TRBD1 on 6 matching bases. V was shortened by 4 bases and J by 9 bases, with 14 bases between the two germline ends. Germline V gene sequence: CDR1 SGDLS, CDR2 YYNGEE. This CDR3 has 14 amino acids. The CDR3 loop is CASSRDTPPSPLHF. CDR3 sequence (DNA): TGTGCCAGCAGCCGGGACACCCCTCCTTCACCCCTCCACTTT.

The CDR3 here is CASRGQVDNYGYTF. CDR3 coding DNA: TGCGCCAGCAGGGGCCAAGTGGATAACTATGGCTACACCTTC. The chain combines TRBV5-1 with TRBJ1-2, with D unresolved. The CDR3 totals 14 residues. Trimming removed 5 bases at V and 1 base at J, with 12 bases between. Germline V lookup: CDR1 SGHRS, CDR2 YFSETQ.

This sequence joins TRBV5-1 and TRBJ2-7, with 9 bases identical to TRBD1. The CDR3 runs 14 residues. V was pared by 3 bases and J by 4 bases, with 5 bases of the junction left unmatched. Germline CDR1 is SGHRS and CDR2 is YFSETQ. CDR3: CASSSGTGIYEQYF. CDR3 bases: TGCGCCAGCAGCTCCGGGACAGGGATATACGAGCAGTACTTC.

The chain joins TRBV30 to TRBJ1-5; 10 bases are a match to TRBD1. CDR3 length equals 15 residues. V lost 2 bases, J lost 3 bases, and 4 bases stayed unmatched. Per germline, CDR1 GTSNPN and CDR2 SVGIG (reference sequence). The CDR3, as DNA: TGTGCCTGGAGTCCCGGGACAGGGGACAATCAGCCCCAGCATTTT. It codes for CAWSPGTGDNQPQHF.